Described below is a single T cell receptor (beta chain) sequence and its context. Clinical symptoms, serum thyroxine, TRAb, thyroid ultrasound and orbital computed tomography established diagnosis. PBMCs came from 10 ml fresh peripheral blood. This record belongs to a study of T cells in Graves' hyperthyroidism and ophthalmopathy. About the study: The blood sample was taken at first diagnosis, before treatment began.

The CDR3 length is 16 residues. Trimming shortened V by 5 bases and J by 2 bases, and 18 bases separated the two germline ends. Germline V gives CDR1 SNHLY, CDR2 FYNNEI. The CDR3 regions of TCR beta were amplified from RNA transcripts. HTBI primers drove first-round RT-PCR of the TCR CDR3. Via MiXCR, TCRdb re-called the multiplex PCR reads, giving one row per CDR3 protein. The table records about 210,000 distinct CDR3 sequences, under 20% of them present only once. The clonotype originates from a man in his forties or fifties with Graves' hyperthyroidism. Sequencing was done on a sample of blood. The chain has TRBV2 and TRBJ2-5; perhaps TRBD2 as D (5 bases). CDR3: CASSKYDAGDQETQYF. In DNA, the CDR3 is TGTGCCAGCAGTAAATACGATGCCGGGGATCAAGAGACCCAGTACTTC.